Each of the 20 T cell receptor beta chains below was sequenced from the same sample in a study of STAT3 mutations in large granular lymphocyte leukemia. These TCRs' antigens remain unknown. Clones were sequenced by immunoSEQ multiplex PCR, and TCRdb holds only the in-frame ones, with some missing. The top ten hold less than 0.55% of the sample, which has 35,000 to 40,000 clones, over 75% seen once. Study-wide results and caveats: In T-cell large granular lymphocyte leukemia, about half of patients showed multiple immunodominant subclonotypes.

Sequenced input: PBMCs. Receptor source: a human donor with T large granular lymphocyte leukemia. Some clones in this sample may be carry-over from other donors' samples.

The V and J genes are TRBV10-3 and TRBJ1-6; the D gene is possibly TRBD1 (5 bases). This CDR3 comprises 14 residues. Between the trimmed V and J ends, which lost 2 bases and 7 bases, there was a span of 9 bases. Germline values: CDR1 ENHRY, CDR2 SYGVKD. The chain's CDR3 is CAISEGTGNSPLHF. In nucleotides, the CDR3 is TGTGCCATCAGTGAGGGAACAGGCAATTCACCCCTCCACTTT.

The chain employs TRBV5-4 and TRBJ1-3; D is uncertain. Germline CDR1 reads SGHNT; CDR2 reads YYREEE (reference sequence). Trimming removed 1 base from V and 3 bases from J, with 5 bases in between. CDR3 length: 13 residues. CDR3 amino acids: CASSLNLGNTIYF. CDR3 sequence (DNA): TGTGCCAGCAGCTTGAATCTTGGAAACACCATATATTTT.

The chain links TRBV5-4 to TRBJ2-1; D possibly corresponds to TRBD2 (6 bases). Germline V gene lookup returns CDR1 SGHNT and CDR2 YYREEE (reference sequence). This CDR3 has 16 residues. Trimming removed 0 bases at V and 3 bases at J, with 13 bases between. The CDR3 is CASSLGGGEHYNEQFF. CDR3 sequence (DNA): TGTGCCAGCAGCTTGGGAGGCGGGGAGCACTACAATGAGCAGTTCTTC.

The chain uses TRBV6-1 and TRBJ2-4; D not resolved. In germline, CDR1 is MNHNS, CDR2 SASEGT. Trimming cost V 2 bases and J 5 bases, with 10 bases left between them. CDR3 size: 14 residues. The CDR3 spells CASSESTSQNIQYF. The DNA of the CDR3 is TGTGCCAGCAGTGAAAGTACAAGCCAAAACATTCAGTACTTC.

The CDR3 nucleotides are TGCGCCAGCAGCCAAGGTGACAGGGACTCTGGAAACACCATATATTTT. Encoded protein: CASSQGDRDSGNTIYF. The genes are TRBV4-1 and TRBJ1-3, with TRBD1 matching over 7 bases. The CDR3 runs 16 residues. The V segment lost 1 base and the J segment 0 bases; nucleotides outside the gene matches: 3. Germline CDR1 is MGHRA and CDR2 is YSYEKL.

V gene TRBV29-1 combines with J gene TRBJ2-2; TRBD1 or TRBD2 may be the D gene (5 bases each). CDR1 SQVTM and CDR2 ANQGSEA come from the germline V gene. This CDR3 is built from 14 residues. Between the trimmed V and J ends, which lost 6 bases and 0 bases, there was a span of 11 bases. The CDR3 region has the DNA TGCAGCGTAGGGACGCAGCCGAACACCGGGGAGCTGTTTTTT. Its protein is CSVGTQPNTGELFF.

The chain links TRBV11-2 to TRBJ1-6; D is possibly TRBD1 (6 bases). CDR3 length: 14 residues. The germline V and J ends were trimmed by 5 bases and 7 bases, with 12 bases remaining between them. Germline lookup yields CDR1 SGHAT and CDR2 FQNNGV. The CDR3 nucleotides are TGTGCCAGCAGCACAGGGTCCGAGAATTCACCCCTCCACTTT. This translates into CASSTGSENSPLHF.

V is TRBV10-1 and J is TRBJ2-3; D is unclear. The CDR3 spans 14 residues. CDR1 WNHNN and CDR2 SYGVQD come from the germline V gene (reference sequence). Trimming stripped 0 bases from V and 5 bases from J, with 9 bases between. The CDR3 DNA reads TGCGCCAGCAGTGAGTCAGGGATTCGAGATACGCAGTATTTT. It translates to CASSESGIRDTQYF.

Only a few counts were recorded for this clone. The chain has TRBV7-2 and TRBJ1-4; a weak D match, TRBD1 (5 bases). Germline-derived CDR1 and CDR2 are SGHTA and FQGNSA. The CDR3 totals 16 residues. Between the trimmed V and J ends, which lost 1 base and 8 bases, there was a span of 17 bases. CDR3 protein: CASSLVGAGNGEKLFF. The CDR3 coding sequence is TGTGCCAGCAGCTTAGTAGGGGCAGGGAATGGAGAAAAACTGTTTTTT.

A single count supports this clone. The chain couples TRBV4-1 to TRBJ2-7; 7 nucleotides agree with TRBD1. With V trimmed by 0 bases and J by 4 bases, 9 bases remained unmatched. This CDR3 region has 16 residues. Germline values: CDR1 MGHRA, CDR2 YSYEKL. CDR3 in DNA: TGCGCCAGCAGCCAAGATTCCTGGCAGGGGGATTACGAGCAGTACTTC. It codes for CASSQDSWQGDYEQYF.

CDR3 sequence: CASSFRQRLYEQYF. In DNA, the CDR3 is TGTGCCAGCAGCTTTCGACAGAGACTCTACGAGCAGTACTTC. V usage is TRBV5-6 and J usage is TRBJ2-7; TRBD1 is a possible D gene (5 bases). Trimming removed 2 bases at V and 3 bases at J, with 12 bases between. Germline V gene lookup returns CDR1 SGHDT and CDR2 YYEEEE. The CDR3 consists of 14 residues.

The V and J genes are TRBV20-1 and TRBJ2-7; D unresolved. This CDR3 region has 11 residues. V dropped 7 bases and J dropped 2 bases, with 9 bases sitting between them. The germline V gene has CDR1 DFQATT and CDR2 SNEGSKA (reference sequence). For the CDR3, the DNA is TGCAGTGGATCCGGACCCTACGAGCAGTACTTC. This sequence encodes CSGSGPYEQYF.

The V call is TRBV27, the J call TRBJ2-3, with D hard to call. CDR1 and CDR2 (germline): MNHEY, SMNVEV (reference sequence). The ends were cut back, 4 bases at V and 0 bases at J, with 8 bases in the middle. The CDR3 totals 14 residues. The CDR3 reads CASSSTASTDTQYF. In DNA form, the CDR3 reads TGTGCCAGCAGTTCGACGGCGAGCACAGATACGCAGTATTTT.

The chain links TRBV5-1 to TRBJ2-1, with 11 bases fitting TRBD2. Per germline, CDR1 SGHRS and CDR2 YFSETQ. The CDR3 totals 15 residues. With 4 bases clipped from V and 1 base from J, the junction kept 1 base outside the gene matches. The CDR3 loop is CASSPSGGSYNEQFF. CDR3 nucleotide sequence: TGCGCCAGCAGCCCTAGCGGGGGGTCCTACAATGAGCAGTTCTTC.

The CDR3 loop is CASRGQGAGVGELFF. The CDR3 DNA sequence: TGTGCCAGCAGGGGACAGGGGGCTGGAGTCGGGGAGCTGTTTTTT. The chain uses TRBV11-2 and TRBJ2-2, with 12 bases identical to TRBD1. With V trimmed by 6 bases and J by 7 bases, 6 bases remained unmatched. The CDR3 length is 15 residues. The germline V gene has CDR1 SGHAT and CDR2 FQNNGV.

The chain is built from TRBV2 and TRBJ2-5; possible D gene TRBD1, 6 bases. Germline V gene data show CDR1 as SNHLY and CDR2 as FYNNEI. This CDR3 has 15 amino acids. V lost 6 bases and J 4 bases, leaving 18 bases between the germline ends. The CDR3: CASRGQRVSTETQYF. The CDR3 coding sequence is TGTGCCAGCAGAGGACAGCGAGTCTCGACAGAGACCCAGTACTTC.

The chain couples TRBV5-1 to TRBJ2-7; weak D call: TRBD2 (5 bases). Trimming removed 2 bases at V and 4 bases at J, with 7 bases between. This CDR3 spans 12 amino acids. Germline V gene data show CDR1 as SGHRS and CDR2 as YFSETQ. The chain's CDR3 is CASSFGGYEQYF. CDR3 DNA sequence: TGCGCCAGCAGCTTTGGCGGGTACGAGCAGTACTTC. The complete variable domain, with remaining parts taken from reference TRBV5-1 and TRBJ2-7, reads KAGVTQTPRYLIKTRGQQVTLSCSPISGHRSVSWYQQTPGQGLQFLFEYFSETQRNKGNFPGRFSGRQFSNSRSEMNVSTLELGDSALYLCASSFGGYEQYFGPGTRLTVT.

The chain couples TRBV5-1 to TRBJ1-2; 10 bases match TRBD1. Germline CDR1 is SGHRS and CDR2 is YFSETQ. The CDR3 covers 14 residues. Unmatched junction bases numbered 8, after V lost 4 bases and J lost 8 bases. The CDR3 is CASSEGTGAEGYTF. CDR3 coding DNA: TGCGCCAGCAGCGAAGGGACAGGGGCTGAAGGCTACACCTTC.

The chain has TRBV25-1 and TRBJ1-6; TRBD1 matches at 7 bases. V shed 4 bases, J shed 3 bases, and the junction held 3 bases outside the gene matches. The CDR3 consists of 15 residues. CDR1 and CDR2 (germline): MGHDK, SYGVNS. The CDR3 DNA is TGTGCCAGCAGTGGCGACAGGGACTATAATTCACCCCTCCACTTT. Translation: CASSGDRDYNSPLHF.

The rearrangement links TRBV19 to TRBJ1-2, with D hard to call. CDR1 is LNHDA and CDR2 is SQIVND in the germline V gene (reference sequence). The CDR3 loop spans 14 amino acids. Trimming removed 6 bases from V and 8 bases from J, with 19 bases in between. The CDR3 sequence: CASRPPSTESGYTF. The CDR3 nucleotides are TGTGCCAGTAGACCCCCGTCGACGGAATCGGGCTACACCTTC.